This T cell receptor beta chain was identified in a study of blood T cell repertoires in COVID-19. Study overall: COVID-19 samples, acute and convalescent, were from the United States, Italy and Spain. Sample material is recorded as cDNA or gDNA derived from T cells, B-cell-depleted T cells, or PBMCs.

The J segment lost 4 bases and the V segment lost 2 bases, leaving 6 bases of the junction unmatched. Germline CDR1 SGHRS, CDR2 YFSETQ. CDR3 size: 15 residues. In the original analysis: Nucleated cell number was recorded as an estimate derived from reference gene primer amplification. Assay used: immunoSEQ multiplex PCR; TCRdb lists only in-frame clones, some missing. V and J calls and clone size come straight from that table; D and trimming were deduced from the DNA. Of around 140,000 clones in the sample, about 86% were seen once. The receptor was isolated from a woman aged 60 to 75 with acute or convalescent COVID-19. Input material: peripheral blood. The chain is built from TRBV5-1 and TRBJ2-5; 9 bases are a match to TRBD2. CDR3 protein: CASSFSGLAGETQYF. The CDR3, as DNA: TGCGCCAGCAGCTTTTCGGGACTAGCAGGAGAGACCCAGTACTTC.